The 29 T cell receptor beta chains given below trace back to one sample, sequenced in a study of cytomegalovirus exposure and HLA in healthy donors. Vbeta (60) and Jbeta (13) primers were used in the PCR. The assay was immunoSEQ multiplex PCR, and TCRdb's table has in-frame clones only and misses some. The sample holds tens of thousands of clones, 62% seen once. The sample consisted of PBMCs. These TCRs come from a woman aged 25-40 years in good health and CMV-seropositive.

By share, this clone ranks as medium-sized. The chain uses TRBV7-9 and TRBJ1-2, with TRBD1 matching over 9 bases. Germline values: CDR1 SEHNR, CDR2 FQNEAQ (reference sequence). The CDR3 has 16 residues. After removal of 4 bases from V and 4 bases from J, the junction contained 10 bases not matched to a gene. For the CDR3, the DNA is TGTGCCAGCAGCTACCGGACAGGGGAGGACCGCTATGGCTACACCTTC. It codes for CASSYRTGEDRYGYTF.

V gene TRBV11-2 combines with J gene TRBJ2-3; no clear D. The CDR3 runs to 13 residues. The germline V and J ends were trimmed by 5 bases and 5 bases, with 11 bases remaining between them. CDR1 SGHAT and CDR2 FQNNGV come from the germline V gene. The CDR3 loop reads CASSALEEDTQYF. DNA of the CDR3: TGTGCCAGCAGCGCGTTAGAGGAAGATACGCAGTATTTT.

CDR3 DNA sequence: TGCAGCATTGGGGACAGGTTCTATGGCTACACCTTC. This encodes CSIGDRFYGYTF. The genes are TRBV29-1 and TRBJ1-2; 8 bases fit TRBD1. Germline-derived CDR1 and CDR2 are SQVTM and ANQGSEA. J lost 4 bases, V lost 8 bases, and 6 bases had no gene match. The CDR3 covers 12 residues. Full variable domain (missing parts from reference TRBV29-1 and TRBJ1-2): SAVISQKPSRDICQRGTSLTIQCQVDSQVTMMFWYRQQPGQSLTLIATANQGSEATYESGFVIDKFPISRPNLTFSTLTVSNMSPEDSSIYLCSIGDRFYGYTFGSGTRLTVV.

The V and J genes are TRBV18 and TRBJ1-2, with D possibly matching TRBD1 (5 bases). The CDR3 runs to 19 residues. Germline CDR1 reads KGHSH; CDR2 reads LQKENI. The V end lost 0 bases, the J end lost 0 bases, and 20 bases lay between the germline ends. In DNA form, the CDR3 reads TGTGCCAGCTCACCACCTCTGGGCACCAAAAAGGGGACTAACTATGGCTACACCTTC. Translation: CASSPPLGTKKGTNYGYTF. Looking up the rest from reference TRBV18 and TRBJ1-2 gives the full variable domain: NAGVMQNPRHLVRRRGQEARLRCSPMKGHSHVYWYRQLPEEGLKFMVYLQKENIIDESGMPKERFSAEFPKEGPSILRIQQVVRGDSAAYFCASSPPLGTKKGTNYGYTFGSGTRLTVV.

This sequence joins TRBV19 and TRBJ1-2; D unclear. The germline V gene encodes CDR1 LNHDA and CDR2 SQIVND (reference sequence). This CDR3 region has 12 residues. V lost 5 bases and J lost 4, with 8 bases in between. The CDR3 nucleotides read TGTGCCAGTAGTCCCCCGGGCTATGGCTACACCTTC. Residues: CASSPPGYGYTF.

The gene calls are TRBV11-2 and TRBJ2-7; TRBD1 aligns across 7 bases. Germline values: CDR1 SGHAT, CDR2 FQNNGV. Unmatched junction bases numbered 8, after V lost 3 bases and J lost 3 bases. The CDR3 spans 15 residues. CDR3 protein: CASSLGRDRSYEQYF. The CDR3 nucleotides read TGTGCCAGCAGCTTGGGCCGGGACAGAAGCTACGAGCAGTACTTC.

The chain recombines TRBV28 with TRBJ1-1; no clear D. The CDR3 consists of 15 residues. Germline loops: CDR1 MDHEN, CDR2 SYDVKM. Deletions cut 3 bases from V and 7 bases from J, with 18 bases between. In DNA, the CDR3 is TGTGCCAGCAGTTTGTACGTCGCGGAGGGAGGTGAAGCTTTCTTT. This codes for CASSLYVAEGGEAFF.

In this sample, this clone turned up a few times. This chain links TRBV19 with TRBJ2-7; 7 nucleotides match TRBD1. The CDR3 contains 15 residues. J was trimmed by 3 bases and V by 6 bases; bases with no gene match: 11. Germline V gene sequence: CDR1 LNHDA, CDR2 SQIVND (reference sequence). CDR3 DNA: TGTGCCAGTAGCTCATCCGGGACAGCTATCTACGAGCAGTACTTC. This translates into CASSSSGTAIYEQYF.

The chain combines TRBV19 with TRBJ2-1, with 14 nucleotides matching TRBD2. J was trimmed by 4 bases and V by 3 bases; bases with no gene match: 8. CDR1 is LNHDA, CDR2 SQIVND, per germline (reference sequence). The CDR3 runs to 18 residues. CDR3 protein: CASSMARLAGGVYNEQFF. The CDR3 bases are TGTGCCAGTAGTATGGCCAGACTAGCGGGGGGGGTATACAATGAGCAGTTCTTC.

This clone was seen more than once but under ten times. The rearrangement links TRBV5-1 to TRBJ1-1; D is perhaps TRBD1 (5 bases). CDR1 SGHRS and CDR2 YFSETQ come from the germline V gene. CDR3 size: 15 residues. The V and J ends lost 3 bases and 6 bases respectively, with 18 bases between them. CDR3 region: CASSYTTGLLAEAFF. The CDR3 bases are TGCGCCAGCAGCTACACTACAGGTTTATTAGCTGAAGCTTTCTTT.

CDR3 region: CASSQRQVASGGQDTQYF. The DNA for the CDR3 is TGTGCCAGCAGCCAGCGGCAGGTGGCTAGCGGGGGACAAGATACGCAGTATTTT. The chain carries TRBV27 and TRBJ2-3; 10 positions match TRBD2. CDR1 MNHEY and CDR2 SMNVEV come from the germline V gene (reference sequence). The trim removed 6 bases at V and 5 bases at J, leaving 17 bases unmatched. The CDR3 length is 18 residues.

As to this clone: One end of the junction is discordant with germline, which a read error may explain. V usage is TRBV18 and J usage is TRBJ1-2; TRBD1 aligns across 7 bases. Germline CDR1 and CDR2: KGHSH and LQKENI. The CDR3 sequence is 14 residues long. CDR3 sequence: CASSPGQEIYGYPF. Written as DNA, the CDR3 is TGTGCCAGCTCACCAGGACAGGAAATCTATGGCTACCCCTTC.

This clone has just one count. The rearrangement joins TRBV28 to TRBJ2-1; D not certain. This CDR3 has 13 residues. In germline, CDR1 is MDHEN, CDR2 SYDVKM. Deletions cut 5 bases from V and 0 bases from J, with 5 bases between. CDR3 sequence reads: CASSPYSYNEQFF. Written as DNA, the CDR3 is TGTGCCAGCAGTCCCTACTCCTACAATGAGCAGTTCTTC.

This chain links TRBV11-2 with TRBJ1-4; 8 bases agree with TRBD1. V lost 3 bases and J lost 7; bases outside the gene matches: 1. The CDR3 sequence is 13 residues long. Germline V gene sequence: CDR1 SGHAT, CDR2 FQNNGV. For the CDR3, the DNA is TGTGCCAGCAGCTTGGACAGGGCTGAAAAACTGTTTTTT. This gives the protein CASSLDRAEKLFF.

The CDR3 DNA reads TGTGCCAGCAGCGTAGCTGGGGAGTATAATTCACCCCTCCACTTT. Translated, it gives CASSVAGEYNSPLHF. V usage is TRBV9 and J usage is TRBJ1-6; D unresolved. CDR1 and CDR2 from the germline V gene are SGDLS and YYNGEE. The CDR3 spans 15 residues. Trimming shortened V by 0 bases and J by 4 bases, and 8 bases separated the two germline ends.

The chain joins TRBV4-3 to TRBJ1-1, with D perhaps TRBD1 (6 bases). Trimming removed 0 bases at V and 6 bases at J, with 11 bases between. The germline V gene has CDR1 LGHNA and CDR2 YSLEER. The CDR3 consists of 14 residues. CDR3 coding DNA: TGCGCCAGCAGCCAAGATAGGGGGATAGCTGAAGCTTTCTTT. This codes for CASSQDRGIAEAFF.

This chain connects TRBV18 to TRBJ2-2; a weak D match, TRBD1 (5 bases). Germline values: CDR1 KGHSH, CDR2 LQKENI. The CDR3 runs 12 residues. V was shortened by 5 bases and J by 8 bases, with 9 bases between the two germline ends. The CDR3: CASSTYRGELFF. The DNA for the CDR3 is TGTGCCAGCTCAACTTACAGGGGGGAGCTGTTTTTT.

This clone showed up just a few times. The rearrangement links TRBV18 to TRBJ2-1; 13 bases line up with TRBD2. From germline, CDR1 is KGHSH and CDR2 LQKENI. This CDR3 is built from 15 residues. With V trimmed by 6 bases and J by 7 bases, 6 bases remained unmatched. The CDR3 region has the DNA TGTGCCAGCTCGCCCACTAGCGGGGGGGGAAATGAGCAGTTCTTC. This encodes CASSPTSGGGNEQFF.

The chain combines TRBV11-2 with TRBJ2-7; perhaps TRBD2 as D (6 bases). With 0 bases removed from V and 3 bases from J, the gap between germline ends came to 15 bases. The CDR3 runs to 16 residues. Looked up from germline, CDR1 is SGHAT and CDR2 is FQNNGV. Here the CDR3 DNA reads TGTGCCAGCAGCTTAGATCGGTATAGGACTAACTACGAGCAGTACTTC. It encodes CASSLDRYRTNYEQYF.

The chain has TRBV5-1 and TRBJ2-1; 9 bases line up with TRBD2. CDR3 length: 15 residues. Germline values: CDR1 SGHRS, CDR2 YFSETQ. The ends lost 4 bases at V and 3 bases at J; junction bases unmatched: 5. For the CDR3, the DNA is TGCGCCAGCAGCCCCCGGCGGGGGGGCTACAATGAGCAGTTCTTC. Protein sequence: CASSPRRGGYNEQFF.

The chain recombines TRBV5-4 with TRBJ2-1; 12 bases match TRBD1. CDR3 size: 15 residues. CDR1 and CDR2 (germline): SGHNT, YYREEE (reference sequence). J was trimmed by 8 bases and V by 4 bases; bases with no gene match: 7. CDR3 sequence (DNA): TGTGCCAGCAGCGTCCCGGGACAGGGGGCTTATGAGCAGTTCTTC. Protein sequence: CASSVPGQGAYEQFF.

This clone showed up just a few times. This sequence joins TRBV5-5 and TRBJ1-5; 7 nucleotides match TRBD1. This CDR3 is built from 13 residues. Germline CDR1 and CDR2: SGHKS and YYEKEE (reference sequence). With V trimmed by 4 bases and J by 4 bases, 2 bases remained unmatched. CDR3 sequence (DNA): TGTGCCAGCAGCCCGACAGGGAATCAGCCCCAGCATTTT. As protein: CASSPTGNQPQHF.

The V and J genes are TRBV25-1 and TRBJ2-6, with D possibly TRBD1 on 5 matching bases. This CDR3 comprises 18 residues. The germline V gene has CDR1 MGHDK and CDR2 SYGVNS. Deletions cut 6 bases from V and 2 bases from J, with 20 bases between. CDR3 region: CASSPWQGRETGANVLTF. The CDR3 DNA is TGTGCCAGCAGCCCCTGGCAGGGAAGAGAAACTGGGGCCAACGTCCTGACTTTC. The variable domain in full, completed from reference TRBV25-1 and TRBJ2-6, reads EADIYQTPRYLVIGTGKKITLECSQTMGHDKMYWYQQDPGMELHLIHYSYGVNSTEKGDLSSESTVSRIRTEHFPLTLESARPSHTSQYLCASSPWQGRETGANVLTFGAGSRLTVL.

The chain has TRBV30 and TRBJ2-3; maybe TRBD1 (5 bases). Trimming shortened V by 8 bases and J by 2 bases, and 11 bases separated the two germline ends. The CDR3 has 12 amino acids. The germline CDR1 and CDR2 sequences are GTSNPN and SVGIG (reference sequence). The CDR3 DNA is TGTGCCGGAGACAGACTCACAGATACGCAGTATTTT. It is translated as CAGDRLTDTQYF. The full variable domain, in which reference TRBV30 and TRBJ2-3 provide the parts outside the CDR3, is SQTIHQWPATLVQPVGSPLSLECTVEGTSNPNLYWYRQAAGRGLQLLFYSVGIGQISSEVPQNLSASRPQDRQFILSSKKLLLSDSGFYLCAGDRLTDTQYFGPGTRLTVL.

This clone has more than one count but fewer than ten. The gene calls are TRBV9 and TRBJ2-3, with 10 bases aligning to TRBD2. This CDR3 is 15 amino acids long. With V trimmed by 7 bases and J by 0 bases, 5 bases remained unmatched. Germline V CDR1 and CDR2: SGDLS, YYNGEE. CDR3: CASVAGGHSTDTQYF. CDR3 in DNA: TGTGCCAGCGTAGCGGGGGGTCATAGCACAGATACGCAGTATTTT. Looking up the rest from reference TRBV9 and TRBJ2-3 gives the full variable domain: DSGVTQTPKHLITATGQRVTLRCSPRSGDLSVYWYQQSLDQGLQFLIQYYNGEERAKGNILERFSAQQFPDLHSELNLSSLELGDSALYFCASVAGGHSTDTQYFGPGTRLTVL.

The genes are TRBV9 and TRBJ1-4; D is possibly TRBD1 (6 bases). CDR3 size: 16 residues. V lost 4 bases and J lost 5, with 18 bases in between. The germline V gene encodes CDR1 SGDLS and CDR2 YYNGEE. The CDR3 is CASSPTYRVQNEKLFF. CDR3 nucleotides: TGTGCCAGCAGCCCAACATACAGGGTCCAGAATGAAAAACTGTTTTTT.

This chain links TRBV4-3 with TRBJ2-1; weak D call: TRBD2 (5 bases). The CDR3 consists of 16 residues. Germline-derived CDR1 and CDR2 are LGHNA and YSLEER. Trimming removed 0 bases at V and 4 bases at J, with 13 bases between. The DNA of the CDR3 is TGCGCCAGCAGCCAAGATGGACTGCCTAAGTACAATGAGCAGTTCTTC. It yields the protein CASSQDGLPKYNEQFF.

The chain is built from TRBV7-9 and TRBJ2-3; 9 positions agree with TRBD2. J gave up 2 bases and V 5 bases, and 8 bases lay outside the gene matches. Per the germline V gene, CDR1 is SEHNR and CDR2 is FQNEAQ (reference sequence). CDR3 size: 16 residues. CDR3 residues: CASSLQRGASTDTQYF. The CDR3 DNA follows: TGTGCCAGCAGCCTCCAGCGGGGGGCTTCCACAGATACGCAGTATTTT.

This chain uses TRBV4-1 with TRBJ2-5; tentative D call: TRBD2 (7 bases). Between the trimmed V and J ends, which lost 2 bases and 4 bases, there was a span of 14 bases. Germline V gene lookup returns CDR1 MGHRA and CDR2 YSYEKL. CDR3 size: 15 residues. The CDR3 reads CASSQPDGGRETQYF. DNA for the CDR3: TGCGCCAGCAGCCAACCCGACGGGGGGCGAGAGACCCAGTACTTC.